This record concerns one T cell receptor (beta chain) sequence. There are 18 residues in the CDR3. Germline-derived CDR1 and CDR2 are SGHTA and FQGTGA. Trimming cost V 5 bases and J 4 bases; bases outside gene matches: 17. These data originate in a study of regulatory T cells in long-lasting Graves disease. Time point in this sample: newly diagnosed GD, antithyroid drugs for less than 3 months. There was RNA extracted from PBMCs, and the TCR library was made from it. Library construction for TCR beta used iRepertoire HTBI primers and Arm-PCR of CDR3 regions. Per the authors' pipeline: Identification yielded about 66 TRBV and approximately 13 TRBJ segments across samples. TCRdb re-called the multiplex PCR reads through MiXCR, storing one row per CDR3 protein. None of the V and J calls come from the authors' own analysis; TCRdb made them. The table includes approximately 390,000 distinct CDR3 sequences, around 15% detected once.

This same sample was also part of a study on T cells in Graves' hyperthyroidism and ophthalmopathy.

Sequences were derived from peripheral blood mononuclear cells (PBMCs), sampled at new diagnosis, from a patient treated with antithyroid drugs. The J gene is TRBJ2-1, the V gene TRBV7-3; TRBD1 matches at 7 bases. The clonotype comes from a woman younger than 30 with Graves disease. The CDR3 DNA is TGTGCCAGCAGCGTTACCGGGACAGACTCAAGATTTTACAATGAGCAGTTCTTC. This codes for CASSVTGTDSRFYNEQFF.